The 13 T cell receptor beta chains presented below share a single source sample, sequenced in a study of CD8+CD57+ T cells in acquired aplastic anemia. CDR3 and TCR beta VDJ profiling relied on genomic DNA as the template. Each CDR3 protein gets one entry after TCRdb re-called the reads with MiXCR. The table includes about 190,000 distinct CDR3 sequences, approximately 50% detected once. The source material was sorted CD4+, CD8+, or CD8+CD57+ T cells (not recorded which) from PBMCs. The receptors derive from a human donor in good health, serving as a control.

The rearrangement links TRBV19 to TRBJ2-3; D remains ambiguous. Trimming cost V 2 bases and J 6 bases, with 6 bases left between them. The CDR3 extends over 12 amino acids. In germline, CDR1 is LNHDA, CDR2 SQIVND (reference sequence). CDR3 sequence reads: CASSIFGDTQYF. CDR3 DNA sequence: TGTGCCAGTAGTATATTTGGGGATACGCAGTATTTT.

J is TRBJ2-7 and V is TRBV19; the D gene is possibly TRBD1 (6 bases). CDR1 and CDR2 from the germline V gene are LNHDA and SQIVND (reference sequence). The CDR3 has 15 amino acids. Trimming removed 4 bases from V and 0 bases from J, with 13 bases in between. CDR3 sequence reads: CASSTDSQSSYEQYF. The CDR3 nucleotides are TGTGCCAGTAGTACGGACAGCCAGAGCTCCTACGAGCAGTACTTC.

The V gene is TRBV20-1, the J gene TRBJ2-7, with 9 nucleotides matching TRBD1. The V gene's germline CDR1 is DFQATT and CDR2 SNEGSKA (reference sequence). The CDR3 sequence is 13 residues long. Here the CDR3 reads CSISQGAEGEQYF. CDR3 in DNA: TGCAGCATATCACAGGGGGCGGAAGGCGAGCAGTACTTC.

As regards this clonotype: Mismatch with germline at one junction end may stem from a read error. The rearrangement joins TRBV24-1 to TRBJ1-2; D unclear. Germline V gives CDR1 KGHDR, CDR2 SFDVKD. The CDR3 loop spans 12 amino acids. In nucleotides, the CDR3 is TGTGCCACCAGTGATCTGTATCGCCGGACGAGCTTC. Protein sequence: CATSDLYRRTSF.

This clonotype appeared once. This chain joins TRBV4-3 and TRBJ1-1; D ambiguous. CDR3 length: 16 residues. Trimming cost V 5 bases and J 3 bases, with 19 bases left between them. Germline V CDR1 and CDR2: LGHNA, YSLEER. CDR3 residues: CASSSAFGLEDTEAFF. CDR3 nucleotide sequence: TGCGCCAGCAGCTCAGCTTTTGGGCTAGAGGACACTGAAGCTTTCTTT.

This clonotype was seen more than once but under ten times. This CDR3 is CASSLGAGNYNEQFF. The CDR3 DNA follows: TGTGCCAGCAGTTTAGGGGCGGGGAACTACAATGAGCAGTTCTTC. V is TRBV28 and J is TRBJ2-1, with D maybe TRBD2 (6 bases). CDR1 and CDR2 from the germline V gene are MDHEN and SYDVKM. V lost 2 bases and J lost 3, with 11 bases in between. The CDR3 runs to 15 residues. The variable domain in full, completed from reference TRBV28 and TRBJ2-1, reads DVKVTQSSRYLVKRTGEKVFLECVQDMDHENMFWYRQDPGLGLRLIYFSYDVKMKEKGDIPEGYSVSREKKERFSLILESASTNQTSMYLCASSLGAGNYNEQFFGPGTRLTVL.

In this sample, this clonotype turned up many times. In nucleotides, the CDR3 is TGTGCCAGCAGCTTATATCCCGCGGACACTGAAGCTTTCTTT. It encodes CASSLYPADTEAFF. The chain has TRBV7-3 and TRBJ1-1, with D hard to call. From germline, CDR1 is SGHTA and CDR2 FQGTGA. Trimming removed 2 bases at V and 3 bases at J, with 10 bases between. The CDR3 is made up of 14 amino acids.

This clonotype has a handful of counts. One base away lies a much larger clone, so this may be a sequencing read error. The CDR3 protein is CASSQVLKRNNGKLFF. CDR3 nucleotide sequence: TGCGCCAGCAGCCAAGTATTGAAACGGAATAATGGAAAACTGTTTTTT. This rearrangement joins TRBV7-9 to TRBJ1-4; D remains unclear. The CDR3 has 16 amino acids. CDR1 and CDR2 from the germline V gene are SEHNR and FQNEAQ (reference sequence).

The CDR3, as DNA: TGCGCCAGCAGCCAAGATGAAGGGAGCACTGAAGCTTTCTTT. Its protein is CASSQDEGSTEAFF. The chain carries TRBV4-3 and TRBJ1-1; D is ambiguous. This CDR3 spans 14 amino acids. The V gene lost 0 bases and the J gene lost 4 bases, with 9 bases spanning the gap. Germline V lookup: CDR1 LGHNA, CDR2 YSLEER.

In this sample, this clonotype turned up many times. V and J are TRBV20-1 and TRBJ2-3, with TRBD2 identical over 9 bases. The CDR3 spans 17 residues. V was clipped by 0 bases and J by 3 bases; unmatched bases: 10. Germline V CDR1 and CDR2: DFQATT, SNEGSKA (reference sequence). This CDR3 reads CSAREGGGAVQTDTQYF. The CDR3 coding sequence is TGCAGTGCTAGAGAGGGCGGGGGGGCTGTACAGACAGATACGCAGTATTTT.

CDR3 residues: CSVTGTARAEQFF. The DNA for the CDR3 is TGCAGCGTCACTGGGACCGCCCGGGCTGAGCAGTTCTTC. The V gene is TRBV29-1, the J gene TRBJ2-1; D may be TRBD1 or TRBD2 (5 bases each). Between the trimmed V and J ends, which lost 6 bases and 9 bases, there was a span of 18 bases. CDR1 SQVTM and CDR2 ANQGSEA come from the germline V gene. The CDR3 is made up of 13 amino acids.

V and J are TRBV2 and TRBJ1-1; the match to TRBD1 covers 8 bases. V trimming: 4 bases; J trimming: 0 bases; junction bases outside the gene matches: 1. CDR3 size: 14 residues. CDR1 is SNHLY, CDR2 FYNNEI, per germline. The CDR3 loop is CASSGTGLNTEAFF. DNA of the CDR3: TGTGCCAGCAGTGGGACAGGGTTGAACACTGAAGCTTTCTTT.

This clonotype occurred many times. V gene TRBV5-1 combines with J gene TRBJ1-1, with D unclear. Trimming pared 4 bases from V and 0 bases from J, leaving 13 bases between. Germline values: CDR1 SGHRS, CDR2 YFSETQ. The CDR3 extends over 15 amino acids. The CDR3 DNA reads as TGCGCCAGCAGCCCCCCGGAAGTCTTGAACACTGAAGCTTTCTTT. This sequence encodes CASSPPEVLNTEAFF.